The TCR beta chain described here comes from a study of OX40 agonist ivuxolimab in advanced cancers. Patients were ruled out by autoimmune disease history or systemic immunosuppression. Clones were read by immunoSEQ multiplex PCR, and TCRdb kept only the in-frame ones, dropping some. The sample includes fewer than 65,000 clones, 88% of them seen just once. The CDR3 is 13 amino acids. The germline CDR1 and CDR2 sequences are SQVTM and ANQGSEA. With V trimmed by 6 bases and J by 6 bases, 9 bases remained unmatched. Sequenced here: CD4+ or CD8+ T cells sorted from blood, sampled in a trial of the OX40 agonist ivuxolimab. This sequence originates from an adult with an advanced solid tumor such as melanoma, head and neck, liver or kidney cancer. The chain carries TRBV29-1 and TRBJ2-7; 9 bases match TRBD2. CDR3 residues: CSVGAGGFSEQYF. For the CDR3, the DNA is TGCAGCGTCGGCGCGGGGGGGTTCAGCGAGCAGTACTTC.